These 28 T cell receptor beta chains share one sample of origin, sequenced in a study of metastatic and nonmetastatic thyroid tumors. No patient received treatment before thyroid surgery. With MiXCR, TCRdb reprocessed the PCR reads. The sample yields tens of thousands of clones, roughly 27% seen once. Material for sequencing was blood. The receptor set was obtained from a male donor with papillary thyroid cancer or a benign thyroid nodule (not recorded which). Some clones in this sample may be carry-over from other donors' samples.

The table lists this clone with many counts. The V and J genes are TRBV5-4 and TRBJ1-2, with 11 bases matching TRBD1. The germline gives CDR1 SGHNT, CDR2 YYREEE (reference sequence). This CDR3 is built from 15 residues. Trimming took 4 bases from V and 8 from J; bases not matched to a gene: 10. The CDR3 loop is CASSRPGTGGGGYTF. The CDR3 region has the DNA TGTGCCAGCAGCCGCCCGGGGACAGGGGGTGGCGGCTACACCTTC.

The chain combines TRBV7-8 with TRBJ2-7; no reliable D call. Germline V gene sequence: CDR1 SGHVS, CDR2 FQNEAQ. This CDR3 has 16 amino acids. V shed 5 bases and J shed 5 bases, with 22 bases lying between them. CDR3 nucleotides: TGTGCCAGCAGCCTCCCGTCGTGGGGTCAACGGGACGAGCAGTACTTC. Its translation: CASSLPSWGQRDEQYF. Together with reference TRBV7-8 and TRBJ2-7, the CDR3 gives the full variable domain: GAGVSQSPRYKVAKRGQDVALRCDPISGHVSLFWYQQALGQGPEFLTYFQNEAQLDKSGLPSDRFFAERPEGSVSTLKIQRTQQEDSAVYLCASSLPSWGQRDEQYFGPGTRLTVT.

This clone was seen many times. It may be a read error: a sequence one base away is much more abundant. This sample also contains other DNA sequences that code for the same CDR3. V gene TRBV10-2 combines with J gene TRBJ1-1, with D perhaps matching TRBD1 (5 bases). Germline V gene lookup returns CDR1 WSHSY and CDR2 SAAADI. The CDR3 extends over 14 amino acids. The CDR3 here is CASAGVITNTEAFF. The CDR3 DNA follows: TGCGCTTCCGCGGGGGTAATTACGAACACTGAAGCTTTCTTT.

This clone was observed many times. The CDR3 here is CASSLSRLSGSSYNEQFF. The CDR3 coding sequence is TGTGCCAGCAGCTTGAGCCGCCTTAGCGGCAGCTCCTACAATGAGCAGTTCTTC. The chain couples TRBV7-2 to TRBJ2-1; a possible D gene is TRBD2 (6 bases). From germline, CDR1 is SGHTA and CDR2 FQGNSA. There are 18 residues in the CDR3. Deletions cut 3 bases from V and 0 bases from J, with 18 bases between.

There are many counts of this clone. The chain recombines TRBV14 with TRBJ2-6; D unresolved. Per the germline V gene, CDR1 is SGHDN and CDR2 is FVKESK. The CDR3 has 17 residues. Trimming shortened V by 3 bases and J by 3 bases, and 15 bases separated the two germline ends. CDR3 nucleotide sequence: TGTGCCAGCAGCCATAACTTATGGGATAATGGGGCCAACGTCCTGACTTTC. It specifies CASSHNLWDNGANVLTF.

This rearrangement joins TRBV20-1 to TRBJ2-1; TRBD2 agrees at 8 bases. Germline CDR1 reads DFQATT; CDR2 reads SNEGSKA (reference sequence). This CDR3 has 15 residues. V lost 1 base to trimming and J lost 7 bases; unmatched junction nucleotides: 9. The CDR3 DNA follows: TGCAGTGCTAGAGTACGGGAGGGCCGTAGTAATGAGCAGTTCTTC. Translated, it gives CSARVREGRSNEQFF.

There are many counts of this clone. The chain links TRBV30 to TRBJ1-2; the D is unclear. The CDR3 is 13 residues long. Germline values: CDR1 GTSNPN, CDR2 SVGIG (reference sequence). The V and J ends lost 4 bases and 8 bases respectively, with 17 bases between them. CDR3 loop: CAWNTRAQGGYTF. The CDR3 coding sequence is TGTGCCTGGAACACCCGGGCCCAAGGAGGCTACACCTTC.

This clone appeared many times. The V and J genes are TRBV18 and TRBJ2-7; D may be TRBD1 (5 bases). Trimming removed 3 bases from V and 2 bases from J, with 11 bases in between. The CDR3 spans 14 residues. Germline V gene data show CDR1 as KGHSH and CDR2 as LQKENI. The CDR3 region is CASSPDTGPYEQYF. The CDR3 DNA follows: TGTGCCAGCTCACCGGACACTGGACCCTACGAGCAGTACTTC.

This clone was picked up many times. The chain's CDR3 is CASSVDISKNTIYF. The DNA for the CDR3 is TGTGCCAGCAGCGTCGACATCTCCAAAAACACCATATATTTT. This rearrangement joins TRBV12-3 or TRBV12-4 to TRBJ1-3; unclear D gene. Trimming stripped 6 bases from V and 6 bases from J, with 15 bases between. The CDR3 sequence is 14 residues long.

This clone was observed many times. This chain uses TRBV6-1 with TRBJ1-1; D call uncertain. The CDR3 is made up of 13 amino acids. Germline CDR1 MNHNS, CDR2 SASEGT. The V and J ends lost 1 base and 12 bases respectively, with 15 bases between them. The CDR3 region has the DNA TGTGCCAGCAGTGAAGGTATCGGTCTCGTGTCTTTCTTT. Encoded protein: CASSEGIGLVSFF.

This rearrangement joins TRBV20-1 to TRBJ2-3; TRBD2 matches at 9 bases. This CDR3 is 16 amino acids long. CDR1 is DFQATT and CDR2 is SNEGSKA in the germline V gene (reference sequence). V lost 1 base to trimming and J lost 2 bases; unmatched junction nucleotides: 7. The CDR3 region has the DNA TGCAGTGCTAGAGTCTCCGGACTAGCGCTCACAGATACGCAGTATTTT. This sequence encodes CSARVSGLALTDTQYF.

This clone was observed a few times. The junction shows a germline mismatch at one end, possibly a read error. The CDR3 protein is CATRWRGGEHYF. CDR3 DNA sequence: TGTGCCACTCGCTGGCGGGGCGGCGAGCATTACTTC. The chain recombines TRBV6-2 or TRBV6-3 with TRBJ2-7; a weak D match, TRBD2 (6 bases). Germline V gene lookup returns CDR1 MNHEY and CDR2 SVGEGT. The CDR3 is 12 amino acids.

The rearrangement links TRBV6-1 to TRBJ2-3; tentatively, D is TRBD2 (5 bases). Trimming left V 6 bases short and J 6 bases short, with 16 bases between. Germline lookup yields CDR1 MNHNS and CDR2 SASEGT. The CDR3 totals 14 residues. CDR3 region: CASRKLVDTDTQYF. The DNA of the CDR3 is TGTGCCAGCAGAAAACTAGTAGACACGGATACGCAGTATTTT.

The chain combines TRBV29-1 with TRBJ2-6, with D possibly being TRBD2 (6 bases). V was pared by 6 bases and J by 0 bases, with 15 bases between. Germline assignment: CDR1 SQVTM and CDR2 ANQGSEA. The CDR3 sequence is 16 residues long. The DNA of the CDR3 is TGCAGCGTCCGAACGGGACTTAACTCTGGGGCCAACGTCCTGACTTTC. Amino acid sequence: CSVRTGLNSGANVLTF.

This clone has at least ten counts. A much larger clone differs from this one at a single base, so this may be a read error. This chain links TRBV7-2 with TRBJ2-7; TRBD1 matches at 8 bases. Per the germline V gene, CDR1 is SGHTA and CDR2 is FQGNSA. This CDR3 is built from 15 residues. The CDR3 DNA is TGTGCCAGCAGCTTAGCACAGGGGGGCCCCTACGAGCAGCACTTC. Its protein is CASSLAQGGPYEQHF.

The sample holds many counts of this clone. The chain uses TRBV28 and TRBJ2-1, with TRBD2 identical over 7 bases. Germline CDR1 and CDR2: MDHEN and SYDVKM. The CDR3 is made up of 14 amino acids. V trimming: 9 bases; J trimming: 6 bases; junction bases outside the gene matches: 11. Here the CDR3 reads CASQSGNPPNEQFF. The CDR3 DNA reads as TGTGCCAGTCAGAGCGGGAATCCCCCCAATGAGCAGTTCTTC.

The chain combines TRBV6-5 with TRBJ1-1; D is possibly TRBD1 (6 bases). The CDR3 contains 16 residues. Trimming took off 4 bases at V and 5 bases at J, with 20 bases between the two ends. Germline V gene lookup returns CDR1 MNHEY and CDR2 SVGAGI. CDR3 protein: CASSFNTGLFWTEAFF. For the CDR3, the DNA is TGTGCCAGCAGTTTCAACACAGGGCTTTTTTGGACTGAAGCTTTCTTT.

This clone was found many times. The chain carries TRBV6-1 and TRBJ1-2; D is unresolved. Germline lookup yields CDR1 MNHNS and CDR2 SASEGT. The ends were cut back, 7 bases at V and 3 bases at J, with 15 bases in the middle. CDR3 length: 14 amino acids. CDR3 region: CASTSAGGDYGYTF. DNA of the CDR3: TGTGCCAGCACGTCGGCAGGAGGAGACTATGGCTACACCTTC.

This clone was observed at least ten times. The chain joins TRBV6-5 to TRBJ2-7; D not certain. Trimming took off 0 bases at V and 7 bases at J, with 16 bases between the two ends. Germline V gene sequence: CDR1 MNHEY, CDR2 SVGAGI. CDR3 length: 15 amino acids. CDR3 region: CASSYSWNLVGEQYF. DNA for the CDR3: TGTGCCAGCAGTTACTCGTGGAACCTGGTGGGGGAGCAGTACTTC.

This clone was recorded many times. This chain joins TRBV28 and TRBJ2-3; no clear D. Germline loops: CDR1 MDHEN, CDR2 SYDVKM. This CDR3 has 11 residues. Deletions cut 6 bases from V and 6 bases from J, with 7 bases between. The CDR3 loop reads CASSVSDTQYF. CDR3 DNA sequence: TGTGCCAGCAGCGTGTCCGATACGCAGTATTTT.

This clone occurred a few times. This chain uses TRBV12-3 or TRBV12-4 with TRBJ2-7; TRBD1 might be the D (5 bases). V shed 6 bases and J shed 3 bases, with 9 bases lying between them. CDR3 length: 12 amino acids. The CDR3 is CASRQEGYEQYF. Written as DNA, the CDR3 is TGTGCCAGCAGACAGGAAGGCTACGAGCAGTACTTC.

The chain carries TRBV10-3 and TRBJ2-1; D is unclear. The CDR3 sequence is 15 residues long. V shed 3 bases and J shed 16 bases, with 25 bases lying between them. CDR1 and CDR2 from the germline V gene are ENHRY and SYGVKD. The CDR3 loop reads CAISDRFDEVQKFFF. The DNA of the CDR3 is TGTGCCATCAGTGATAGGTTTGATGAGGTTCAAAAATTTTTCTTC.

There are many counts of this clone. This sequence joins TRBV6-4 and TRBJ2-3, with D maybe TRBD2 (6 bases). The CDR3 totals 16 residues. Germline-derived CDR1 and CDR2 are MRHNA and SNTAGT. V was trimmed by 1 base and J by 3 bases, leaving 14 bases between them. The CDR3 nucleotides are TGTGCCAGCAGTGACTTCCTAGCGAGCCTTACAGATACGCAGTATTTT. Its translation is CASSDFLASLTDTQYF.

In its sample, this clone is medium-sized. The chain has TRBV4-2 and TRBJ1-2, with 7 bases fitting TRBD1. Germline assignment: CDR1 LGHNA and CDR2 YNFKEQ. After removal of 2 bases from V and 5 bases from J, the junction contained 8 bases not matched to a gene. This CDR3 region has 15 residues. CDR3: CASSQRRQGRYGYTF. The CDR3 bases are TGTGCCAGCAGCCAAAGAAGACAGGGACGATATGGCTACACCTTC.

This clone was counted a few times. This chain uses TRBV28 with TRBJ1-5, with D unresolved. Germline V gives CDR1 MDHEN, CDR2 SYDVKM. The V end was cut by 5 bases, the J end by 5 bases, with 10 bases between. The CDR3 spans 13 residues. The CDR3 DNA sequence: TGTGCCAGCAGTGATAAAAGGGATCAGCCCCAGCATTTT. This sequence encodes CASSDKRDQPQHF.

In this sample, this clone turned up many times. The chain links TRBV14 to TRBJ2-2; 8 bases match TRBD1. The CDR3 runs to 14 residues. Germline CDR1 SGHDN, CDR2 FVKESK. Trimming took 5 bases from V and 7 from J; bases not matched to a gene: 6. DNA of the CDR3: TGTGCCAGCAGCTTCGGGACAGGCATCGGGGAGCTGTTTTTT. As protein: CASSFGTGIGELFF.

The chain is built from TRBV5-6 and TRBJ2-7; 8 bases line up with TRBD2. Germline V CDR1 and CDR2: SGHDT, YYEEEE. The CDR3 spans 16 residues. The ends lost 0 bases at V and 2 bases at J; junction bases unmatched: 7. CDR3 in amino acids: CASSLAYGLAAYEQYF. CDR3 DNA sequence: TGTGCCAGCAGCTTGGCCTATGGACTAGCCGCCTACGAGCAGTACTTC.

The gene calls are TRBV20-1 and TRBJ2-7, with TRBD1 matching over 7 bases. After removal of 5 bases from V and 6 bases from J, the junction contained 7 bases not matched to a gene. The germline V gene encodes CDR1 DFQATT and CDR2 SNEGSKA (reference sequence). CDR3 length: 12 amino acids. The CDR3 nucleotides read TGCAGTGCTGAGGTACAGGGGACCGAGCAGTACTTC. Protein product: CSAEVQGTEQYF.